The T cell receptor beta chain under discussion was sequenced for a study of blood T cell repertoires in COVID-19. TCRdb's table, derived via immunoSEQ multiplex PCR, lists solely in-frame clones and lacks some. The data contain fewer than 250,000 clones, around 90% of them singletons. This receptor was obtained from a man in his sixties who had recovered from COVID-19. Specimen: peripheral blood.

The DNA for the CDR3 is TGTGCCAGCAGCCCTCCCGGGACTAGCGGGAGGCCCCTCCGCGAGCAGTACTTC. It yields the protein CASSPPGTSGRPLREQYF. This sequence joins TRBV27 and TRBJ2-7; 15 positions agree with TRBD2. Germline V gene lookup returns CDR1 MNHEY and CDR2 SMNVEV (reference sequence). V gave up 6 bases and J gave up 6 bases; unmatched junction bases: 15. This CDR3 contains 18 residues.